These 15 T cell receptor beta chains share one sample of origin, sequenced in a study of shared clonotypes between healthy human individuals. The naive CD8 subset, CD45RO-negative cells positively selected for CCR7, excluded terminally differentiated effector memory CD45RA+ cells. Assay used: immunoSEQ multiplex PCR; TCRdb lists only in-frame clones, some missing. The sample includes more than 2 million clones, roughly 95% of them seen just once. Sequencing was carried out using naive CD8+ T cells sorted from blood. These receptors were taken from a man aged 18 to 30 in good health.

The chain has TRBV28 and TRBJ2-5, with D unresolved. V lost 5 bases to trimming and J lost 5 bases, with 12 bases between them. This CDR3 region has 13 residues. CDR1 MDHEN and CDR2 SYDVKM come from the germline V gene. CDR3 nucleotides: TGTGCCAGCAGTCCATTGTCGGTGGAGACCCAGTACTTC. As protein: CASSPLSVETQYF.

The chain carries TRBV7-9 and TRBJ2-3, with D perhaps matching TRBD2 (6 bases). The CDR3 is made up of 17 amino acids. V lost 4 bases, J lost 6 bases, and 23 bases lay in between. Germline V gene lookup returns CDR1 SEHNR and CDR2 FQNEAQ (reference sequence). The CDR3 here is CASSSPRGSGEGDTQYF. CDR3 coding DNA: TGTGCCAGCAGCTCCCCGAGGGGTAGCGGAGAAGGGGATACGCAGTATTTT. Drawing the rest from reference TRBV7-9 and TRBJ2-3, the complete variable domain is DTGVSQNPRHKITKRGQNVTFRCDPISEHNRLYWYRQTLGQGPEFLTYFQNEAQLEKSRLLSDRFSAERPKGSFSTLEIQRTEQGDSAMYLCASSSPRGSGEGDTQYFGPGTRLTVL.

This sequence joins TRBV19 and TRBJ2-7; D may be TRBD2 (5 bases). V gave up 5 bases and J gave up 0 bases, with 8 bases separating them. Germline values: CDR1 LNHDA, CDR2 SQIVND (reference sequence). The CDR3 length is 13 residues. CDR3 sequence (DNA): TGTGCCAGTAGTGCCGGGATCTCCTACGAGCAGTACTTC. Translated, it gives CASSAGISYEQYF.

J is TRBJ2-3 and V is TRBV9; 9 positions match TRBD2. Per the germline V gene, CDR1 is SGDLS and CDR2 is YYNGEE. This CDR3 is built from 17 residues. The J segment lost 1 base and the V segment lost 2 bases, leaving 8 bases of the junction unmatched. The CDR3 DNA sequence: TGTGCCAGCAGCGTTTCCGGGACTAGCATCGGCACAGATACGCAGTATTTT. It is translated as CASSVSGTSIGTDTQYF.

This clone was seen once. The chain carries TRBV12-1 and TRBJ2-3; no check of the table's D call, TRBD2, against the DNA was made. TRBV12-1 is a recognized pseudogene. The CDR3 runs 16 residues. The CDR3, as DNA: TGTGCCAGCAGCTTTGCTAGCCCTTTGGGCACAGATACGCAGTATTTT. It yields the protein CASSFASPLGTDTQYF.

In this sample, this clone turned up once. The chain combines TRBV13 with TRBJ1-1; TRBD1 matches at 9 bases. The CDR3 contains 14 residues. Trimming took 4 bases from V and 1 from J; bases not matched to a gene: 1. CDR1 and CDR2 (germline): PRHDT, FYEKMQ (reference sequence). In DNA, the CDR3 is TGTGCCAGCAGCTGGGGACAGGGGAACACTGAAGCTTTCTTT. It yields the protein CASSWGQGNTEAFF.

The rearrangement joins TRBV29-1 to TRBJ2-7; D is unclear. CDR1 SQVTM and CDR2 ANQGSEA come from the germline V gene. Trimming took off 1 base at V and 6 bases at J, with 7 bases between the two ends. The CDR3 spans 11 residues. CDR3 loop: CSVEGVGEQYF. CDR3 nucleotides: TGCAGCGTTGAAGGTGTGGGCGAGCAGTACTTC.

This chain connects TRBV6-1 to TRBJ2-7; 8 bases are a match to TRBD2. CDR3 length equals 17 residues. Germline V gives CDR1 MNHNS, CDR2 SASEGT. Trimming took 0 bases from V and 5 from J; bases not matched to a gene: 12. The CDR3 sequence: CASSEAVWVAGTNEQYF. CDR3 sequence (DNA): TGTGCCAGCAGTGAAGCAGTGTGGGTAGCGGGGACAAACGAGCAGTACTTC.

The chain joins TRBV9 to TRBJ1-1; 7 nucleotides agree with TRBD1. J was trimmed by 5 bases and V by 6 bases; bases with no gene match: 10. The CDR3 totals 14 residues. Germline CDR1 and CDR2: SGDLS and YYNGEE. This chain's CDR3 is CASNRQGLGTEAFF. In DNA, the CDR3 is TGTGCCAGCAATCGACAGGGATTGGGGACTGAAGCTTTCTTT.

This clone appeared a single time. V usage is TRBV4-2 and J usage is TRBJ2-7, with no clear D. Germline V gene data show CDR1 as LGHNA and CDR2 as YNFKEQ. CDR3 length equals 15 residues. V shed 2 bases and J shed 3 bases, with 14 bases lying between them. CDR3 DNA: TGTGCCAGCAGCCAACTAAACAGTGAGATCTACGAGCAGTACTTC. Its translation is CASSQLNSEIYEQYF.

The chain joins TRBV7-6 to TRBJ2-7; 9 bases match TRBD2. Losses at the gene ends were 1 base for V and 4 bases for J; bases not matched to a gene: 2. This CDR3 has 14 amino acids. Germline V gene data show CDR1 as SGHVS and CDR2 as FNYEAQ. CDR3 sequence reads: CASSLGGREYEQYF. The CDR3 region has the DNA TGTGCCAGCAGCTTAGGCGGGAGGGAATACGAGCAGTACTTC.

This clone occurred once. The chain couples TRBV7-2 to TRBJ2-1; 9 positions match TRBD1. The CDR3 loop spans 15 amino acids. Losses at the gene ends were 5 bases for V and 4 bases for J; bases not matched to a gene: 6. Per germline, CDR1 SGHTA and CDR2 FQGNSA. The CDR3 DNA reads as TGTGCCAGCAGCCGAGGACAGGGGACATACAATGAGCAGTTCTTC. Encoded protein: CASSRGQGTYNEQFF.

The J gene is TRBJ2-7, the V gene TRBV21-1; the table names TRBD2, a call not compared with the DNA. TRBV21-1 is designated a pseudogene. The CDR3 length is 14 residues. CDR3 residues: CASSKGGIPYEQYF. The CDR3 DNA reads TGTGCCAGCAGCAAAGGAGGCATCCCCTACGAGCAGTACTTC.

The J gene is TRBJ1-6, the V gene TRBV11-2; D not certain. V was trimmed by 1 base and J by 0 bases, leaving 7 bases between them. The germline gives CDR1 SGHAT, CDR2 FQNNGV. The CDR3 has 16 amino acids. CDR3 amino acids: CASSLGPSSYNSPLHF. The DNA for the CDR3 is TGTGCCAGCAGCTTAGGCCCCAGCTCCTATAATTCACCCCTCCACTTT. Together with reference TRBV11-2 and TRBJ1-6, the CDR3 gives the full variable domain: EAGVAQSPRYKIIEKRQSVAFWCNPISGHATLYWYQQILGQGPKLLIQFQNNGVVDDSQLPKDRFSAERLKGVDSTLKIQPAKLEDSAVYLCASSLGPSSYNSPLHFGNGTRLTVT.

This clone was seen a few times. The CDR3 DNA sequence: TGTGCCAGCAGTACGAGGCCTGGGCGCGAGCAGTACTTC. The encoded protein is CASSTRPGREQYF. The chain links TRBV28 to TRBJ2-7; D gene uncertain. There are 13 residues in the CDR3. V was clipped by 5 bases and J by 6 bases, with 14 bases between them. Germline V gene data show CDR1 as MDHEN and CDR2 as SYDVKM.